This TCR beta chain was captured by sequencing in a study of blood T cell repertoires in COVID-19. Study-wide context: Acute and convalescent COVID-19 samples came from the United States, Italy and Spain.

Clones were read by immunoSEQ multiplex PCR, and TCRdb kept only the in-frame ones, dropping some. The sample lists roughly 230,000 clones; about 88% were seen once. The CDR3 covers 15 residues. V lost 4 bases to trimming and J lost 2 bases, with 15 bases between them. The germline gives CDR1 SGHAT, CDR2 FQNNGV. V usage is TRBV11-2 and J usage is TRBJ2-7; D unclear. This receptor was taken from a woman in her forties or fifties who had been exposed to COVID-19. The sample consisted of PBMCs or T cells enriched from blood (not recorded which). CDR3 amino acids: CASSSSNSGAYEQYF. The CDR3 DNA reads TGTGCCAGCAGCTCCTCAAACAGTGGCGCCTACGAGCAGTACTTC.